Following are 7 T cell receptor beta chains from one sample sequenced in a study of early T cells in non-severe SARS-CoV-2 infection. TCRdb re-called the 5' RACE reads through MiXCR, storing one row per CDR3 protein. The data show about 56,000 distinct CDR3 sequences, roughly 16% seen once. The sequences come from whole blood, collected at baseline. All receptors derive from an adult who was a healthcare worker with PCR-confirmed SARS-CoV-2 infection or an uninfected control (not recorded which).

This sequence joins TRBV7-8 and TRBJ2-2, with D perhaps given as TRBD1 or TRBD2 (5 bases each). From germline, CDR1 is SGHVS and CDR2 FQNEAQ. The CDR3 is 17 residues long. V gave up 5 bases and J gave up 7 bases, with 23 bases separating them. As DNA, the CDR3 is TGTGCCAGCAGCCAGTGGGGCGGAAGAGGGATTGGCGGGGAGCTGTTTTTT. It codes for CASSQWGGRGIGGELFF.

This clonotype was seen repeatedly, ten times or more. This rearrangement joins TRBV28 to TRBJ2-1; 7 nucleotides match TRBD1. Germline CDR1 MDHEN, CDR2 SYDVKM. J lost 4 bases, V lost 5 bases, and 8 bases had no gene match. This CDR3 has 15 residues. The CDR3 here is CASSPGQLLYNEQFF. The CDR3 DNA is TGTGCCAGCAGTCCGGGACAGCTTCTATACAATGAGCAGTTCTTC. The full variable domain, its missing parts supplied by reference TRBV28 and TRBJ2-1, is DVKVTQSSRYLVKRTGEKVFLECVQDMDHENMFWYRQDPGLGLRLIYFSYDVKMKEKGDIPEGYSVSREKKERFSLILESASTNQTSMYLCASSPGQLLYNEQFFGPGTRLTVL.

The genes are TRBV6-1 and TRBJ1-6; D ambiguous. Per the germline V gene, CDR1 is MNHNS and CDR2 is SASEGT. Trimming pared 6 bases from V and 11 bases from J, leaving 17 bases between. This CDR3 contains 14 residues. CDR3 loop: CASRWRVGNPPLHF. The CDR3 coding sequence is TGTGCCAGCAGGTGGAGGGTCGGCAATCCACCCCTCCACTTT.

This sequence joins TRBV21-1 and TRBJ2-4. TRBV21-1 constitutes a pseudogene. The CDR3 consists of 17 residues. For the CDR3, the DNA is TGTGCCAGCACCAAAGGGGTCGGCGGTCTGCTCAAAAACATTCAGTACTTC. It translates to CASTKGVGGLLKNIQYF.

This chain uses TRBV11-2 with TRBJ2-2; 7 bases align to TRBD1. Germline CDR1 and CDR2: SGHAT and FQNNGV. The CDR3 has 16 residues. J was trimmed by 6 bases and V by 0 bases; bases with no gene match: 7. DNA of the CDR3: TGTGCCAGCAGCTTAGATCGGAACAGGGGCGCCGGGGAGCTGTTTTTT. Protein sequence: CASSLDRNRGAGELFF. Looking up the rest from reference TRBV11-2 and TRBJ2-2 gives the full variable domain: EAGVAQSPRYKIIEKRQSVAFWCNPISGHATLYWYQQILGQGPKLLIQFQNNGVVDDSQLPKDRFSAERLKGVDSTLKIQPAKLEDSAVYLCASSLDRNRGAGELFFGEGSRLTVL.

V and J are TRBV6-6 and TRBJ2-4, with 8 bases aligning to TRBD1. From germline, CDR1 is MNHNY and CDR2 SVGAGI (reference sequence). Losses at the gene ends were 2 bases for V and 9 bases for J; bases not matched to a gene: 6. The CDR3 sequence is 14 residues long. In DNA form, the CDR3 reads TGTGCCAGCAGTTACGGACAGGGCGGGGTCATTCAGTACTTC. Residues: CASSYGQGGVIQYF.

This chain joins TRBV25-1 and TRBJ1-6; D not certain. The CDR3 spans 14 residues. CDR1 and CDR2 from the germline V gene are MGHDK and SYGVNS. The V end lost 2 bases, the J end lost 6 bases, and 8 bases lay between the germline ends. The CDR3 DNA is TGTGCCAGCAGTGAAGTACAGCTTAATTCACCCCTCCACTTT. Protein: CASSEVQLNSPLHF.